These T cell receptor beta chains were read from a single sample in a study of siplizumab effects on memory and regulatory T cells. Produced via immunoSEQ multiplex PCR; TCRdb's table is partial and in-frame only. The sample has 100,000 or so clones; around 95% are singletons. Material for sequencing was Tregs sorted from blood. Every receptor here comes from a human donor in good health. Each CDR3 is given with its conserved first and last residue. Each record gives: D gene, clone size, V gene, CDR3 length, J gene, CDR3 DNA, CDR3 protein. D genes are given only for firm matches. Clone size is not always given. Where it is, it says once, few, many or a class for expanded clones.

D gene: .
clone size: .
V gene: TRBV10-3
CDR3 length: 13
J gene: TRBJ2-7
CDR3 DNA: TGTGCCATCAAGGGGCCGAACAGTGGCGAGCAGTACTTC
CDR3 protein: CAIKGPNSGEQYF

D gene: .
clone size: .
V gene: TRBV27
CDR3 length: 15
J gene: TRBJ1-1
CDR3 DNA: TGTGCCAGCAGTTTTCGGGAGACGGGCAACACTGAAGCTTTCTTT
CDR3 protein: CASSFRETGNTEAFF

D gene: TRBD2
clone size: .
V gene: TRBV10-3
CDR3 length: 18
J gene: TRBJ2-1
CDR3 DNA: TGTGCCATTAGCCGACTAGCGGGAGTCCCGAGCTCCTACAATGAGCAGTTCTTC
CDR3 protein: CAISRLAGVPSSYNEQFF

D gene: TRBD1
clone size: .
V gene: TRBV7-8
CDR3 length: 15
J gene: TRBJ1-5
CDR3 DNA: TGTGCCAGCAGCTTAGAACAGGGGAGCAATCAGCCCCAGCATTTT
CDR3 protein: CASSLEQGSNQPQHF

D gene: TRBD2
clone size: .
V gene: TRBV7-9
CDR3 length: 16
J gene: TRBJ2-1
CDR3 DNA: TGTGCCAGCAGACACCGGACTAGCGGGGATTACAATGAGCAGTTCTTC
CDR3 protein: CASRHRTSGDYNEQFF

D gene: TRBD2
clone size: few
V gene: TRBV28
CDR3 length: 19
J gene: TRBJ2-1
CDR3 DNA: TGTGCCAGCAGTCCAAGGGGACTAGCGGGCTTGAGCTCCTACAATGAGCAGTTCTTC
CDR3 protein: CASSPRGLAGLSSYNEQFF

D gene: .
clone size: .
V gene: TRBV18
CDR3 length: 15
J gene: TRBJ1-3
CDR3 DNA: TGTGCCAGCTCACCCCAGGGTGGCACTGGAAACACCATATATTTT
CDR3 protein: CASSPQGGTGNTIYF

D gene: TRBD2
clone size: .
V gene: TRBV9
CDR3 length: 18
J gene: TRBJ2-3
CDR3 DNA: TGTGCCAGCAGCGTACTCCACTATAGCGGGGGTGTCACAGATACGCAGTATTTT
CDR3 protein: CASSVLHYSGGVTDTQYF

D gene: TRBD1
clone size: .
V gene: TRBV7-7
CDR3 length: 15
J gene: TRBJ2-2
CDR3 DNA: TGTGCCAGCAGCCCTGGACAGGGGGCGGCTGGGGAGCTGTTTTTT
CDR3 protein: CASSPGQGAAGELFF

D gene: .
clone size: .
V gene: TRBV18
CDR3 length: 15
J gene: TRBJ2-2
CDR3 DNA: TGTGCCAGCCTCCCCGGGACACAGAACACCGGGGAGCTGTTTTTT
CDR3 protein: CASLPGTQNTGELFF

D gene: .
clone size: once
V gene: TRBV6-5
CDR3 length: 13
J gene: TRBJ1-4
CDR3 DNA: TGTGCCAGCAGGAAACAGGGTAATGAAAAACTGTTTTTT
CDR3 protein: CASRKQGNEKLFF

D gene: .
clone size: .
V gene: TRBV28
CDR3 length: 17
J gene: TRBJ1-5
CDR3 DNA: TGTGCCAGCAGTTTAAGGCCCCGGATCAGGAGCAATCAGCCCCAGCATTTT
CDR3 protein: CASSLRPRIRSNQPQHF

D gene: TRBD1
clone size: .
V gene: TRBV25-1
CDR3 length: 14
J gene: TRBJ1-6
CDR3 DNA: TGTGCCAGCATGCAGACAGGGTTACGATCACCCCTCCACTTT
CDR3 protein: CASMQTGLRSPLHF

D gene: TRBD2
clone size: .
V gene: TRBV5-1
CDR3 length: 16
J gene: TRBJ2-3
CDR3 DNA: TGCGCCAGCAGCTTATATCTAGCGGATATCACAGATACGCAGTATTTT
CDR3 protein: CASSLYLADITDTQYF

D gene: .
clone size: .
V gene: TRBV5-4
CDR3 length: 15
J gene: TRBJ2-1
CDR3 DNA: TGTGCCAGCAGACCCCGCGCGACAGGAGGATTTGAGCAGTTCTTC
CDR3 protein: CASRPRATGGFEQFF

D gene: .
clone size: .
V gene: TRBV7-9
CDR3 length: 16
J gene: TRBJ1-2
CDR3 DNA: TGTGCCAGCAGCTTTGTTGGGTCCGGATTAGTGTCTGGCTACACCTTC
CDR3 protein: CASSFVGSGLVSGYTF

D gene: .
clone size: .
V gene: TRBV7-9
CDR3 length: 14
J gene: TRBJ2-5
CDR3 DNA: TGTGCCAGCAGCTCACCCCCGGGGCGAGAGACCCAGTACTTC
CDR3 protein: CASSSPPGRETQYF

D gene: .
clone size: .
V gene: TRBV27
CDR3 length: 18
J gene: TRBJ1-4
CDR3 DNA: TGTGCCAGCAGTTTCGTTATGGCCATGCCAGGACAGTTTGAAAAACTGTTTTTT
CDR3 protein: CASSFVMAMPGQFEKLFF

D gene: .
clone size: .
V gene: TRBV30
CDR3 length: 13
J gene: TRBJ2-7
CDR3 DNA: TGTGCCTGGAGTAGGGGCCCAGGGTACGAGCAGTACTTC
CDR3 protein: CAWSRGPGYEQYF

D gene: .
clone size: .
V gene: TRBV19
CDR3 length: 12
J gene: TRBJ1-1
CDR3 DNA: TGTGCCAGTAGTATGGTGAACACTGAAGCTTTCTTT
CDR3 protein: CASSMVNTEAFF

D gene: .
clone size: once
V gene: TRBV5-4
CDR3 length: 11
J gene: TRBJ2-1
CDR3 DNA: TGTGCCAGCAGCCAACGGGCCGAGCAGTTCTTC
CDR3 protein: CASSQRAEQFF

D gene: TRBD1
clone size: .
V gene: TRBV28
CDR3 length: 17
J gene: TRBJ2-7
CDR3 DNA: TGTGCCAGCAGTCCCACGTGGGGGGACAGGGGCTCCCACGAGCAGTACTTC
CDR3 protein: CASSPTWGDRGSHEQYF

D gene: .
clone size: .
V gene: TRBV6-6
CDR3 length: 13
J gene: TRBJ2-7
CDR3 DNA: TGTGCCAGCACCGCGAGAGGGTACGGAGAGCAGTACTTC
CDR3 protein: CASTARGYGEQYF

D gene: .
clone size: .
V gene: TRBV10-3
CDR3 length: 12
J gene: TRBJ2-5
CDR3 DNA: TGTGCCATCAGTGAACCCCGGGGGACCCAGTACTTC
CDR3 protein: CAISEPRGTQYF

D gene: TRBD2
clone size: .
V gene: TRBV4-1
CDR3 length: 18
J gene: TRBJ2-1
CDR3 DNA: TGCGCCAGCAGCCAAGCCAGCGGGAGGACCCTGAACGGGAATGAGCAGTTCTTC
CDR3 protein: CASSQASGRTLNGNEQFF

D gene: TRBD1
clone size: .
V gene: TRBV18
CDR3 length: 16
J gene: TRBJ1-1
CDR3 DNA: TGTGCCAGCTCATACGGGACAGGCCCTTTGAACACTGAAGCTTTCTTT
CDR3 protein: CASSYGTGPLNTEAFF

D gene: .
clone size: .
V gene: TRBV7-9
CDR3 length: 12
J gene: TRBJ2-3
CDR3 DNA: TGTGCCAGCAGGGGGAGCACAGATACGCAGTATTTT
CDR3 protein: CASRGSTDTQYF

D gene: .
clone size: .
V gene: TRBV5-1
CDR3 length: 14
J gene: TRBJ2-3
CDR3 DNA: TGCGCCAGCAGCTTGGAGTCCTTCACAGATACGCAGTATTTT
CDR3 protein: CASSLESFTDTQYF

D gene: .
clone size: .
V gene: TRBV6-6
CDR3 length: 13
J gene: TRBJ1-4
CDR3 DNA: TGTGCCAGCAGTTACGGACAGATTGAAAAACTGTTTTTT
CDR3 protein: CASSYGQIEKLFF

D gene: TRBD1
clone size: .
V gene: TRBV29-1
CDR3 length: 15
J gene: TRBJ2-7
CDR3 DNA: TGCAGCGTTGATCCAACCGGGACAGGGACCTACGAGCAGTACTTC
CDR3 protein: CSVDPTGTGTYEQYF

D gene: TRBD2
clone size: .
V gene: TRBV6-1
CDR3 length: 17
J gene: TRBJ2-1
CDR3 DNA: TGTGCCAGCAGTGTCTCTGTGGGCGGGAGGGCCGGGAATGAGCAGTTCTTC
CDR3 protein: CASSVSVGGRAGNEQFF

D gene: TRBD1
clone size: .
V gene: TRBV2
CDR3 length: 14
J gene: TRBJ1-1
CDR3 DNA: TGTGCCACCAAAGGGGGACAGATGAACACTGAAGCTTTCTTT
CDR3 protein: CATKGGQMNTEAFF

D gene: TRBD1
clone size: few
V gene: TRBV23-1
CDR3 length: 14
J gene: TRBJ2-7
CDR3 DNA: TGCGCCAGCAGTCGGCCGGGACAGGGGGCCGAGCAGTACTTC
CDR3 protein: CASSRPGQGAEQYF

D gene: TRBD2
clone size: .
V gene: TRBV7-9
CDR3 length: 15
J gene: TRBJ2-7
CDR3 DNA: TGTGCCAGCAGCTTAGAGGGCGGGAGGAGCTACGAGCAGTACTTC
CDR3 protein: CASSLEGGRSYEQYF

D gene: TRBD2
clone size: once
V gene: TRBV30
CDR3 length: 20
J gene: TRBJ2-7
CDR3 DNA: TGTGCCTGGAGTGCGGACCGTCCGATGGGACTAGCGGGGGTCCCCTACGAGCAGTACTTC
CDR3 protein: CAWSADRPMGLAGVPYEQYF

D gene: .
clone size: .
V gene: TRBV7-3
CDR3 length: 20
J gene: TRBJ1-1
CDR3 DNA: TGTGCCAGCAGCCCCTACGGCGACAGGCAGGAATCAGTGGAGAACACTGAAGCTTTCTTT
CDR3 protein: CASSPYGDRQESVENTEAFF

D gene: TRBD1
clone size: .
V gene: TRBV10-1
CDR3 length: 18
J gene: TRBJ2-3
CDR3 DNA: TGCGCCAGCAGTGCACCATTAACCCGGACAGGCTCAGAGGATACGCAGTATTTT
CDR3 protein: CASSAPLTRTGSEDTQYF

D gene: .
clone size: .
V gene: TRBV28
CDR3 length: 15
J gene: TRBJ2-5
CDR3 DNA: TGTGCCAGCAGCGATAACTTACAGGGACAAGAGACCCAGTACTTC
CDR3 protein: CASSDNLQGQETQYF

D gene: .
clone size: once
V gene: TRBV9
CDR3 length: 13
J gene: TRBJ1-2
CDR3 DNA: TGTGCCAGCAGCCAGGAGGGAACCTATGGCTACACCTTC
CDR3 protein: CASSQEGTYGYTF

D gene: .
clone size: .
V gene: TRBV7-3
CDR3 length: 11
J gene: TRBJ2-3
CDR3 DNA: TGTGCCAGCAGCTCCGCAGATACGCAGTATTTT
CDR3 protein: CASSSADTQYF

D gene: TRBD1
clone size: .
V gene: TRBV7-3
CDR3 length: 13
J gene: TRBJ2-1
CDR3 DNA: TGTGCCAGCAGCCGAGACAGGGCAGGTGAGCAGTTCTTC
CDR3 protein: CASSRDRAGEQFF

D gene: .
clone size: .
V gene: TRBV9
CDR3 length: 15
J gene: TRBJ2-5
CDR3 DNA: TGTGCCAGCAGCGCCGTCGGCGGGACCCGCGAGACCCAGTACTTC
CDR3 protein: CASSAVGGTRETQYF

D gene: .
clone size: .
V gene: TRBV5-1
CDR3 length: 12
J gene: TRBJ2-5
CDR3 DNA: TGCGCCAGCAGCTCCAGTGGGGGGACCCAGTACTTC
CDR3 protein: CASSSSGGTQYF

D gene: TRBD2
clone size: .
V gene: TRBV6-1
CDR3 length: 14
J gene: TRBJ2-3
CDR3 DNA: TGTGCCAGCATGGAGGGGACTACCACAGATACGCAGTATTTT
CDR3 protein: CASMEGTTTDTQYF

D gene: .
clone size: few
V gene: TRBV5-1
CDR3 length: 17
J gene: TRBJ2-7
CDR3 DNA: TGCGCCAGCAGCTTGACCCTACTGAACCGGGACAAGATCGAGCAGTACTTC
CDR3 protein: CASSLTLLNRDKIEQYF

D gene: .
clone size: .
V gene: TRBV9
CDR3 length: 12
J gene: TRBJ2-3
CDR3 DNA: TGTGCCAGCAGCAAAGAGACAGATACGCAGTATTTT
CDR3 protein: CASSKETDTQYF

D gene: .
clone size: once
V gene: TRBV7-9
CDR3 length: 11
J gene: TRBJ2-2
CDR3 DNA: TGTGCCAGCAGCTTGGCCGGGGAGCTGTTTTTT
CDR3 protein: CASSLAGELFF

D gene: TRBD1
clone size: .
V gene: TRBV28
CDR3 length: 12
J gene: TRBJ1-2
CDR3 DNA: TGTGCCAGCAGGGACAGGAACTATGGCTACACCTTC
CDR3 protein: CASRDRNYGYTF

D gene: .
clone size: .
V gene: TRBV6-6
CDR3 length: 14
J gene: TRBJ1-1
CDR3 DNA: TGTGCCAGTTCCCGCTCAGGAATGAACACTGAAGCTTTCTTT
CDR3 protein: CASSRSGMNTEAFF

D gene: .
clone size: .
V gene: TRBV19
CDR3 length: 13
J gene: TRBJ1-1
CDR3 DNA: TGTGCCAGTAGATTCGGGGGTTGGACTGAAGCTTTCTTT
CDR3 protein: CASRFGGWTEAFF

D gene: .
clone size: .
V gene: TRBV2
CDR3 length: 12
J gene: TRBJ1-5
CDR3 DNA: TGTGCCAGCAGGAGGGGAAATCAGCCCCAGCATTTT
CDR3 protein: CASRRGNQPQHF

D gene: .
clone size: once
V gene: TRBV28
CDR3 length: 14
J gene: TRBJ1-5
CDR3 DNA: TGTGCCAGCAGACAGGGAGGGGTAGGGCAGCCCCAGCATTTT
CDR3 protein: CASRQGGVGQPQHF

D gene: .
clone size: .
V gene: TRBV4-1
CDR3 length: 15
J gene: TRBJ2-1
CDR3 DNA: TGCGCCAGCAGCCAAGAGGGGAGCTCCTACAATGAGCAGTTCTTC
CDR3 protein: CASSQEGSSYNEQFF

D gene: TRBD2
clone size: .
V gene: TRBV9
CDR3 length: 14
J gene: TRBJ2-3
CDR3 DNA: TGTGCCAGCAGCGCTAGCGGGAGAACAGATACGCAGTATTTT
CDR3 protein: CASSASGRTDTQYF

D gene: .
clone size: .
V gene: TRBV15
CDR3 length: 15
J gene: TRBJ2-7
CDR3 DNA: TGTGCCACCAGCAGAGATTTGGGGGGGGCCTCAGAGCAGTACTTC
CDR3 protein: CATSRDLGGASEQYF